Each of the 30 T cell receptor beta chains below was sequenced from the same sample in a study of CD4 T cells in relation to SARS-CoV-2 and coronaviruses. Assay used: immunoSEQ multiplex PCR; TCRdb lists only in-frame clones, some missing. The table has 25,000 to 30,000 clones, over 60% seen once. Before the COVID-19 pandemic, during about 2010-2019, CD4+ T cells were taken from unexposed donors. CD4+ T cells were isolated from the cells after more than nine days of culture. These TCRs' antigens remain unknown. Source material: CD4+ T cells from PBMCs, cultured in vitro. These receptors were collected from a human donor in good health.

This rearrangement joins TRBV7-9 to TRBJ1-5; D gene unclear. The germline CDR1 and CDR2 sequences are SEHNR and FQNEAQ (reference sequence). Trimming pared 1 base from V and 6 bases from J, leaving 10 bases between. This CDR3 spans 14 amino acids. CDR3 nucleotides: TGTGCCAGCAGCTTAGGGGGTGTAAGTCAGCCCCAGCATTTT. This codes for CASSLGGVSQPQHF. The variable domain in full, completed from reference TRBV7-9 and TRBJ1-5, reads DTGVSQNPRHKITKRGQNVTFRCDPISEHNRLYWYRQTLGQGPEFLTYFQNEAQLEKSRLLSDRFSAERPKGSFSTLEIQRTEQGDSAMYLCASSLGGVSQPQHFGDGTRLSIL.

A few counts support this clone. V gene TRBV7-9 combines with J gene TRBJ2-5; D gene unclear. V lost 5 bases to trimming and J lost 3 bases, with 16 bases between them. Germline assignment: CDR1 SEHNR and CDR2 FQNEAQ (reference sequence). The CDR3 is 15 amino acids. The CDR3 is CASSHAGSLKETQYF. DNA for the CDR3: TGTGCCAGCAGCCATGCAGGCAGCTTGAAAGAGACCCAGTACTTC.

The CDR3 reads CAWSGLGTNTDTQYF. CDR3 DNA: TGTGCCTGGAGTGGTTTAGGGACCAACACAGATACGCAGTATTTT. The rearrangement joins TRBV30 to TRBJ2-3, with D perhaps TRBD1 or TRBD2 (5 bases each). Deletions cut 1 base from V and 2 bases from J, with 13 bases between. Germline V lookup: CDR1 GTSNPN, CDR2 SVGIG (reference sequence). The CDR3 length is 15 residues. Full variable domain (missing parts from reference TRBV30 and TRBJ2-3): SQTIHQWPATLVQPVGSPLSLECTVEGTSNPNLYWYRQAAGRGLQLLFYSVGIGQISSEVPQNLSASRPQDRQFILSSKKLLLSDSGFYLCAWSGLGTNTDTQYFGPGTRLTVL.

The V gene is TRBV7-9, the J gene TRBJ2-3; D assignment may be TRBD1 or TRBD2 (6 bases each). The CDR3 has 16 amino acids. Germline CDR1 reads SEHNR; CDR2 reads FQNEAQ (reference sequence). V was cut by 5 bases and J by 1 base, with 16 bases left in between. The CDR3 is CASSTIVGGGTDTQYF. CDR3 bases: TGTGCCAGCAGCACAATCGTGGGGGGCGGCACAGATACGCAGTATTTT.

The chain combines TRBV7-2 with TRBJ2-7; D perhaps matches TRBD1 (5 bases). The germline V gene has CDR1 SGHTA and CDR2 FQGNSA. V gave up 4 bases and J gave up 0 bases, with 10 bases separating them. The CDR3 is 14 amino acids. CDR3 DNA: TGTGCCAGCAGCTATATTACAGGCTCCTACGAGCAGTACTTC. Translated, it gives CASSYITGSYEQYF.

This clone has only one observation. The chain links TRBV4-1 to TRBJ1-6; unclear D gene. CDR1 is MGHRA and CDR2 is YSYEKL in the germline V gene. V shed 0 bases and J shed 5 bases, with 8 bases lying between them. The CDR3 sequence is 15 residues long. The CDR3: CASSQERGNNSPLHF. In DNA, the CDR3 is TGCGCCAGCAGCCAAGAGAGAGGGAATAATTCACCCCTCCACTTT.

This clone appeared a single time. V usage is TRBV27 and J usage is TRBJ2-7; possible D gene TRBD1, 6 bases. V was trimmed by 4 bases and J by 3 bases, leaving 16 bases between them. The CDR3 is made up of 15 amino acids. Germline V gene lookup returns CDR1 MNHEY and CDR2 SMNVEV (reference sequence). The CDR3 loop reads CASSSIQGVLYEQYF. In DNA form, the CDR3 reads TGTGCCAGCAGTTCCATACAGGGTGTGCTCTACGAGCAGTACTTC.

This clone was seen a handful of times. For the CDR3, the DNA is TGCGCCAGCCAAGGACAGAGCAATCAGCCCCAGCATTTT. Protein: CASQGQSNQPQHF. The V call is TRBV10-2, the J call TRBJ1-5, with D tentatively TRBD1 (6 bases). This CDR3 has 13 amino acids. Trimming removed 8 bases from V and 1 base from J, with 9 bases in between. CDR1 is WSHSY, CDR2 SAAADI, per germline.

CDR3 sequence reads: CSSITGNTEAFF. The CDR3 DNA is TGCAGCTCGATAACAGGGAACACTGAAGCTTTCTTT. The rearrangement links TRBV29-1 to TRBJ1-1; D may be TRBD1 (5 bases). Trimming stripped 8 bases from V and 1 base from J, with 11 bases between. CDR3 length equals 12 residues. Germline V gene sequence: CDR1 SQVTM, CDR2 ANQGSEA.

V and J are TRBV6-2 or TRBV6-3 and TRBJ2-1, with no clear D. Germline V gives CDR1 MNHEY, CDR2 SVGEGT. The CDR3 spans 15 residues. V lost 2 bases and J lost 7, with 15 bases in between. The CDR3 sequence: CASSYGGVVDNEQFF. CDR3 DNA: TGTGCCAGCAGTTACGGTGGCGTGGTAGATAATGAGCAGTTCTTC.

The V and J genes are TRBV19 and TRBJ1-2; TRBD1 might be the D (5 bases). The CDR3 is made up of 14 amino acids. The V gene's germline CDR1 is LNHDA and CDR2 SQIVND (reference sequence). Trimming cost V 7 bases and J 2 bases, with 14 bases left between them. For the CDR3, the DNA is TGTGCCAGTACCCAAAGCCGGGGGAACTATGGCTACACCTTC. Protein: CASTQSRGNYGYTF.

The chain is built from TRBV7-2 and TRBJ1-2; the D is unclear. The CDR3 contains 13 residues. The V end lost 5 bases, the J end lost 8 bases, and 15 bases lay between the germline ends. Germline values: CDR1 SGHTA, CDR2 FQGNSA. CDR3 coding DNA: TGTGCCAGCAGCACCGGGCTAGGCGGAGGCTACACCTTC. Translating it yields CASSTGLGGGYTF.

About this clone: An end of the junction differs from the germline gene, which may be a read error. The rearrangement joins TRBV5-4 to TRBJ2-1, with D tentatively TRBD2 (5 bases). CDR3 length: 14 residues. The germline V gene encodes CDR1 SGHNT and CDR2 YYREEE (reference sequence). This CDR3 reads CASSLDWPKTQQFF. The CDR3, as DNA: TGTGCCAGCAGTTTGGACTGGCCCAAAACCCAGCAGTTCTTC.

This chain connects TRBV19 to TRBJ1-1; D is undetermined. The CDR3 is 14 residues long. V was cut by 1 base and J by 1 base, with 7 bases left in between. CDR1 and CDR2 from the germline V gene are LNHDA and SQIVND (reference sequence). The CDR3 is CASSIGEGNTEAFF. The CDR3 DNA reads as TGTGCCAGTAGTATAGGAGAGGGGAACACTGAAGCTTTCTTT.

V usage is TRBV10-3 and J usage is TRBJ2-5; 8 bases are shared with TRBD1. This CDR3 spans 13 amino acids. The trim removed 10 bases at V and 3 bases at J, leaving 7 bases unmatched. Looked up from germline, CDR1 is ENHRY and CDR2 is SYGVKD. The chain's CDR3 is CATRTGQEETQYF. As DNA, the CDR3 is TGTGCCACTCGAACGGGACAGGAAGAGACCCAGTACTTC.

The genes are TRBV7-6 and TRBJ2-5, with 9 bases lining up with TRBD2. The CDR3 contains 19 residues. Losses at the gene ends were 1 base for V and 2 bases for J; bases not matched to a gene: 14. Germline loops: CDR1 SGHVS, CDR2 FNYEAQ. CDR3 protein: CASSLVADWRGGFQETQYF. CDR3 bases: TGTGCCAGCAGCTTAGTAGCAGACTGGCGGGGGGGCTTTCAAGAGACCCAGTACTTC. The full variable domain, its missing parts supplied by reference TRBV7-6 and TRBJ2-5, is GAGVSQSPRYKVTKRGQDVALRCDPISGHVSLYWYRQALGQGPEFLTYFNYEAQQDKSGLPNDRFSAERPEGSISTLTIQRTEQRDSAMYRCASSLVADWRGGFQETQYFGPGTRLLVL.

This clone was counted between two and nine times. The genes are TRBV7-9 and TRBJ2-7; 8 positions match TRBD1. This CDR3 is built from 16 residues. Germline trimming cut 5 bases from V and 0 bases from J; bases unmatched to any gene: 9. The germline gives CDR1 SEHNR, CDR2 FQNEAQ (reference sequence). The CDR3 here is CASSPGVGQASYEQYF. The CDR3 nucleotides are TGTGCCAGCAGCCCCGGGGTGGGACAGGCCTCCTACGAGCAGTACTTC.

The CDR3 nucleotides read TGTGCCAGCAGTTTTGGGGACCGGAGGGCCTACACCTTC. It codes for CASSFGDRRAYTF. The V gene is TRBV12-3 or TRBV12-4, the J gene TRBJ1-2; possibly TRBD1 for D (5 bases). The CDR3 runs 13 residues. With 3 bases removed from V and 10 bases from J, the gap between germline ends came to 15 bases.

This chain's CDR3 is CASNGGIPTEAFF. CDR3 coding DNA: TGTGCCAGCAATGGGGGCATCCCCACTGAAGCTTTCTTT. The V and J genes are TRBV28 and TRBJ1-1; D may be TRBD1 (6 bases). This CDR3 is built from 13 residues. The germline V gene encodes CDR1 MDHEN and CDR2 SYDVKM. Trimming pared 7 bases from V and 4 bases from J, leaving 13 bases between.

The rearrangement links TRBV21-1 to TRBJ2-5; the table names TRBD1, a call not compared with the DNA. TRBV21-1 is reported as a pseudogene. The CDR3 loop spans 17 amino acids. The CDR3 is CASSKRDPGQQQETQYF. The CDR3 DNA follows: TGTGCCAGCAGCAAGAGGGACCCGGGACAGCAACAAGAGACCCAGTACTTC.

As DNA, the CDR3 is TGTGCCTGGGCCCGGCTAGCATATACGCAGTATTTT. It encodes CAWARLAYTQYF. The chain combines TRBV30 with TRBJ2-3, with a possible D match to TRBD2 (5 bases). Per the germline V gene, CDR1 is GTSNPN and CDR2 is SVGIG (reference sequence). The CDR3 runs 12 residues. Deletions cut 5 bases from V and 7 bases from J, with 13 bases between.

The chain carries TRBV5-4 and TRBJ1-2, with a weak D call TRBD1 (5 bases). Deletions cut 4 bases from V and 4 bases from J, with 17 bases between. Germline V gene lookup returns CDR1 SGHNT and CDR2 YYREEE (reference sequence). The CDR3 has 15 amino acids. Written as DNA, the CDR3 is TGTGCCAGCAGCCCGAGCCGGGACGCCCGCTATGGCTACACCTTC. Its translation is CASSPSRDARYGYTF. Full variable domain (outside the CDR3, taken from reference TRBV5-4 and TRBJ1-2): ETGVTQSPTHLIKTRGQQVTLRCSSQSGHNTVSWYQQALGQGPQFIFQYYREEENGRGNFPPRFSGLQFPNYSSELNVNALELDDSALYLCASSPSRDARYGYTFGSGTRLTVV.

The chain has TRBV11-2 and TRBJ2-3, with D hard to call. CDR3 length: 16 residues. The germline V gene encodes CDR1 SGHAT and CDR2 FQNNGV. The V gene lost 3 bases and the J gene lost 0 bases, with 13 bases spanning the gap. DNA for the CDR3: TGTGCCAGCAGCTTTCGACTTGCCCCTAGCACAGATACGCAGTATTTT. This translates into CASSFRLAPSTDTQYF.

The J gene is TRBJ2-7, the V gene TRBV3-1 (or the pseudogene TRBV3-2); perhaps TRBD2 as D (7 bases). Germline V gene lookup returns CDR1 LGHDT and CDR2 YNNKEL (reference sequence). The CDR3 runs to 13 residues. The germline V and J ends were trimmed by 8 bases and 1 base, with 12 bases remaining between them. The CDR3 nucleotides read TGTGCCAGCGGGGGGGCCGAGTCCTACGAGCAGTACTTC. Its translation: CASGGAESYEQYF.

The chain has TRBV5-4 and TRBJ2-1; D unresolved. The CDR3 consists of 16 residues. V was shortened by 1 base and J by 0 bases, with 11 bases between the two germline ends. Germline values: CDR1 SGHNT, CDR2 YYREEE (reference sequence). The CDR3 reads CASSLYRVSSYNEQFF. CDR3 DNA: TGTGCCAGCAGCTTGTACCGGGTGAGCTCCTACAATGAGCAGTTCTTC. The full variable domain, its missing parts supplied by reference TRBV5-4 and TRBJ2-1, is ETGVTQSPTHLIKTRGQQVTLRCSSQSGHNTVSWYQQALGQGPQFIFQYYREEENGRGNFPPRFSGLQFPNYSSELNVNALELDDSALYLCASSLYRVSSYNEQFFGPGTRLTVL.

The chain joins TRBV2 to TRBJ2-5; maybe TRBD2 (6 bases). The CDR3 runs to 13 residues. The V gene lost 8 bases and the J gene lost 5 bases, with 15 bases spanning the gap. The germline V gene encodes CDR1 SNHLY and CDR2 FYNNEI. This chain's CDR3 is CASALVGGETQYF. CDR3 in DNA: TGTGCCAGCGCGCTTGTTGGAGGGGAGACCCAGTACTTC.

The chain has TRBV29-1 and TRBJ2-1; D possibly corresponds to TRBD2 (5 bases). The CDR3 has 14 residues. Trimming removed 0 bases at V and 2 bases at J, with 8 bases between. Germline CDR1 is SQVTM and CDR2 is ANQGSEA. The CDR3 sequence: CSVEERGPYNEQFF. The CDR3 nucleotides read TGCAGCGTTGAAGAACGGGGTCCCTACAATGAGCAGTTCTTC.

The chain combines TRBV24-1 with TRBJ2-3, with D perhaps matching TRBD1 (5 bases). Germline V gene sequence: CDR1 KGHDR, CDR2 SFDVKD. Trimming cost V 6 bases and J 6 bases, with 9 bases left between them. The length of the CDR3 is 12 residues. CDR3 region: CATSKGQDTQYF. The DNA of the CDR3 is TGTGCCACCAGTAAGGGGCAGGATACGCAGTATTTT.

V and J are TRBV6-5 and TRBJ1-1; D is possibly TRBD1 (5 bases). The germline V gene encodes CDR1 MNHEY and CDR2 SVGAGI. There are 13 residues in the CDR3. V lost 0 bases and J lost 4, with 6 bases in between. The CDR3 is CASSYSGGTEAFF. The CDR3 region has the DNA TGTGCCAGCAGTTACTCGGGGGGCACTGAAGCTTTCTTT.

The rearrangement uses TRBV6-2 or TRBV6-3 and TRBJ2-5; D uncertain. CDR1 is MNHEY and CDR2 is SVGEGT in the germline V gene. The CDR3 runs 15 residues. V lost 5 bases and J 0 bases, leaving 13 bases between the germline ends. CDR3 nucleotides: TGTGCCAGCAGTACCCCCGACCTGTACCAAGAGACCCAGTACTTC. Translation: CASSTPDLYQETQYF.